These T cell receptor beta chains were read from a single sample in a study of vaccination and CD4 T cells after COVID-19. Antigen specificity for these receptors is unknown. TCRdb re-called the PCR reads through MiXCR, storing one row per CDR3 protein. The top ten clones hold around 10% of a sample with almost 20,000 distinct CDR3 sequences, around 50% of them seen once. The specimen was CD4+ T cells from blood, cultured in vitro. The receptors were sampled from a human donor who had recovered from COVID-19. The CDR3 runs from the conserved cysteine through the conserved F or W. D genes are given only for firm matches. Part of the rows lack a size; the others show once, few, many or a class for expanded clones.

abundance	v_gene	j_gene	d_gene	CDR3aa	CDR3nt
few	TRBV7-7	TRBJ2-3	TRBD2	CASSSGTSDADTQYF	TGTGCCAGCAGCTCGGGGACTAGCGACGCAGATACGCAGTATTTT
.	TRBV18	TRBJ1-6	TRBD1	CASSTRTGVYNSPLHF	TGTGCCAGCTCAACTCGGACAGGGGTCTATAATTCACCCCTCCACTTT
.	TRBV7-9	TRBJ2-3	TRBD2	CASSMLAGGIVWQYF	TGTGCCAGCAGCATGCTAGCGGGGGGAATTGTTTGGCAGTATTTT
few	TRBV7-6	TRBJ2-3	TRBD2	CASSLATSGGPDTQYF	TGTGCCAGCAGCTTAGCGACTAGCGGGGGGCCAGATACGCAGTATTTT
.	TRBV9	TRBJ2-1	TRBD2	CASSAGASGSNEQFF	TGTGCCAGCAGCGCGGGGGCTAGCGGGAGCAATGAGCAGTTCTTC
.	TRBV6-1	TRBJ2-2	TRBD2	CASSVASGGANTGELFF	TGTGCCAGCAGTGTCGCTAGCGGGGGGGCCAACACCGGGGAGCTGTTTTTT
few	TRBV20-1	TRBJ2-5	.	CSARVPTGGWRDQETQYF	TGCAGTGCTAGAGTTCCCACGGGTGGGTGGAGGGACCAAGAGACCCAGTACTTC
few	TRBV19	TRBJ2-7	TRBD1	CASIIAQGAGEQYF	TGTGCCAGTATCATTGCCCAGGGGGCGGGCGAGCAGTACTTC
.	TRBV2	TRBJ1-1	.	CASHRGALGNTEAFF	TGTGCCAGTCACAGAGGGGCTTTAGGGAACACTGAAGCTTTCTTT
.	TRBV5-5	TRBJ2-1	.	CASRLDSFEQFF	TGTGCCAGCAGACTCGACAGCTTTGAGCAGTTCTTC
few	TRBV10-3	TRBJ2-2	.	CAIKDTGELFF	TGTGCCATCAAGGACACCGGGGAGCTGTTTTTT
.	TRBV19	TRBJ2-7	.	CASKWSLATYEQYF	TGTGCCAGTAAATGGTCTCTAGCGACGTACGAGCAGTACTTC
.	TRBV6-1	TRBJ1-2	.	CASSEANYGYTF	TGTGCCAGCAGTGAAGCTAACTATGGCTACACCTTC
.	TRBV10-3	TRBJ2-5	TRBD1	CATGTGAKETQYF	TGTGCCACCGGGACAGGGGCCAAAGAGACCCAGTACTTC
.	TRBV2	TRBJ2-2	TRBD2	CASSPSGRGTGELFF	TGTGCCAGCAGCCCCAGCGGGAGAGGTACCGGGGAGCTGTTTTTT
.	TRBV28	TRBJ2-3	.	CASSPPVGGTQYF	TGTGCCAGCAGTCCCCCAGTAGGCGGGACGCAGTATTTT
.	TRBV4-2	TRBJ1-4	.	CASSPRGGAGEKLFF	TGTGCCAGCAGCCCACGGGGGGGTGCCGGTGAAAAACTGTTTTTT
.	TRBV5-1	TRBJ1-1	.	CASTPRGRTGLNTEAFF	TGCGCCAGCACCCCCCGGGGGCGCACAGGGTTGAACACTGAAGCTTTCTTT
.	TRBV6-2/TRBV6-3	TRBJ1-2	.	CASSYHGQTNYGYTF	TGTGCCAGCAGTTACCACGGACAGACTAACTATGGCTACACCTTC
.	TRBV18	TRBJ2-7	TRBD1	CASSPGTGRIYEQYF	TGTGCCAGCTCACCGGGGACAGGGCGAATCTACGAGCAGTACTTC
few	TRBV20-1	TRBJ2-5	TRBD2	CSAQNGLANQETQYF	TGCAGTGCCCAAAACGGACTAGCGAACCAAGAGACCCAGTACTTC
.	TRBV9	TRBJ2-2	.	CASSQTGELFF	TGTGCCAGCAGCCAAACCGGGGAGCTGTTTTTT
few	TRBV7-9	TRBJ1-2	.	CASSPGAQNYGYTF	TGTGCCAGCAGCCCAGGGGCCCAAAACTATGGCTACACCTTC
.	TRBV7-8	TRBJ1-2	.	CASSSFSTYSYGYTF	TGTGCCAGCAGCTCCTTTTCGACTTACAGCTATGGCTACACCTTC
.	TRBV24-1	TRBJ2-7	TRBD2	CATSSGGGDYEQYF	TGTGCCACCAGTTCTGGCGGGGGAGACTACGAGCAGTACTTC
.	TRBV2	TRBJ2-7	.	CASIGEFNEQYF	TGTGCCAGCATCGGCGAATTCAACGAGCAGTACTTC